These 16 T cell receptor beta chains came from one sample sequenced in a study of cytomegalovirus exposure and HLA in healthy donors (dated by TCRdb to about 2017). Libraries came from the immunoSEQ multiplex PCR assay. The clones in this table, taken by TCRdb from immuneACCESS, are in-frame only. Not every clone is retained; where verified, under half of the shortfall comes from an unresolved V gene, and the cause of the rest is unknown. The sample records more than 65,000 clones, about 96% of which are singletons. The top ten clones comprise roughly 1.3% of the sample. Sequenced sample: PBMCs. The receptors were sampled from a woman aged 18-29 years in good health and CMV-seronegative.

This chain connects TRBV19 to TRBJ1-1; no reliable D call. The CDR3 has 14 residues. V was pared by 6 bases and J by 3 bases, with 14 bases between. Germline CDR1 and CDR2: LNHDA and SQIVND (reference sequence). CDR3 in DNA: TGTGCCAGTAGATGGGTACAGCTCCACACTGAAGCTTTCTTT. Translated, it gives CASRWVQLHTEAFF.

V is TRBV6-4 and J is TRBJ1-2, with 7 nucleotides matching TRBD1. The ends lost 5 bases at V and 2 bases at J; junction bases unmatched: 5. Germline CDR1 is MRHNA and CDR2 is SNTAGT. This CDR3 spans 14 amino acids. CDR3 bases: TGTGCCAGCAGTCCCGGGACAGTGAACTATGGCTACACCTTC. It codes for CASSPGTVNYGYTF.

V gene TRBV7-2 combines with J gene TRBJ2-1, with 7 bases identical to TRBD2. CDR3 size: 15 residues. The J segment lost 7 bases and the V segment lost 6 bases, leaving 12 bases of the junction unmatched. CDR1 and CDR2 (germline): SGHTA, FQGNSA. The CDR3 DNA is TGTGCCAGCAGGATTTCGGGAGGTTCAAGGAATGAGCAGTTCTTC. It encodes CASRISGGSRNEQFF.

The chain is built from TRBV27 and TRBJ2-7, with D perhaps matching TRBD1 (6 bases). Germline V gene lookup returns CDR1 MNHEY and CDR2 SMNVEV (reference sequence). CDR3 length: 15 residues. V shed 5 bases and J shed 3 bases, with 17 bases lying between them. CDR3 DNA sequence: TGTGCCAGCAGTCCTATCCCCAACAGGGACTACGAGCAGTACTTC. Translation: CASSPIPNRDYEQYF.

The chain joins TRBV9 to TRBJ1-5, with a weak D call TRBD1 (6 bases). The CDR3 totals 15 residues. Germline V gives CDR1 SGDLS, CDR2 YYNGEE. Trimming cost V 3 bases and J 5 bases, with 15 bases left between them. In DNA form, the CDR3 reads TGTGCCAGCAGCGAGGGGGTACTTCGGCATCAGCCCCAGCATTTT. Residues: CASSEGVLRHQPQHF.

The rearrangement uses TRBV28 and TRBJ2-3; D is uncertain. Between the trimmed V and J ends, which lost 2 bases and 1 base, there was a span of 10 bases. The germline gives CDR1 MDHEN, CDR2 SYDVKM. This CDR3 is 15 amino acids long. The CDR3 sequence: CASSLISTGTDTQYF. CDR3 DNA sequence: TGTGCCAGCAGTTTAATAAGTACAGGCACAGATACGCAGTATTTT.

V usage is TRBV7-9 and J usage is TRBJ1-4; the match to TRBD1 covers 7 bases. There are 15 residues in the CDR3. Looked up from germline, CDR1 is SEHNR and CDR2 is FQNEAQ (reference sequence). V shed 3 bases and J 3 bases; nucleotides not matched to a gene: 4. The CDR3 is CASSFSGTANEKLFF. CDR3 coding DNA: TGTGCCAGCAGCTTTTCCGGGACAGCTAATGAAAAACTGTTTTTT.

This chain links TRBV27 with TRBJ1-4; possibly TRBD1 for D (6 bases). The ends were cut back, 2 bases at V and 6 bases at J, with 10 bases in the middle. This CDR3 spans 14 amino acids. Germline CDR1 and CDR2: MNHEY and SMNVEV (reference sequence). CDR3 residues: CASSLPRGDEKLFF. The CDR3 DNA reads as TGTGCCAGCAGTTTACCCAGGGGAGATGAAAAACTGTTTTTT.

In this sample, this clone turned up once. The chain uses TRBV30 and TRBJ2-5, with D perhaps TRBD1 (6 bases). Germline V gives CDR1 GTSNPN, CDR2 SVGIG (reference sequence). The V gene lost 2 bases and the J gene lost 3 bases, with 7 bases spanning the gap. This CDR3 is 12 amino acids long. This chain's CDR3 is CAWSHREETQYF. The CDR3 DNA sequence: TGTGCCTGGAGTCACAGGGAAGAGACCCAGTACTTC.

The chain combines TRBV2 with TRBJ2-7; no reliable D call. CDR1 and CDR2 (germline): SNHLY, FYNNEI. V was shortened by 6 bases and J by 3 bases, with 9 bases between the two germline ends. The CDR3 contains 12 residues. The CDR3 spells CASSNAGYEQYF. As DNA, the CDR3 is TGTGCCAGCAGCAACGCAGGCTACGAGCAGTACTTC.

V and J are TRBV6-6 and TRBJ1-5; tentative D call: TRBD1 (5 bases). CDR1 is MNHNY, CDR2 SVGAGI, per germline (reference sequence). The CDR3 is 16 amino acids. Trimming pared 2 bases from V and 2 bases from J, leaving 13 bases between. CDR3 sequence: CASSYEPGGGNQPQHF. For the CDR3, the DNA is TGTGCCAGCAGTTACGAGCCCGGAGGGGGCAATCAGCCCCAGCATTTT.

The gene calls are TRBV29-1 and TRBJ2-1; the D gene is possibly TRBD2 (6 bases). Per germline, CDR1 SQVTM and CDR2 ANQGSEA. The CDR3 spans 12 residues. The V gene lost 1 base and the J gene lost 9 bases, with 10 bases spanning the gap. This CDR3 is CSVEALALEQFF. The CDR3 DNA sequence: TGCAGCGTTGAAGCACTAGCCCTTGAGCAGTTCTTC.

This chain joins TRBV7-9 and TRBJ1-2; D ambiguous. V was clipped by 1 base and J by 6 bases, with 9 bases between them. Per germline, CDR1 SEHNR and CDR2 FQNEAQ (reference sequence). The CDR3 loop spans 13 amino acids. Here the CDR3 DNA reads TGTGCCAGCAGCTTAGGGAGCTCCCATGGCTACACCTTC. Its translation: CASSLGSSHGYTF.

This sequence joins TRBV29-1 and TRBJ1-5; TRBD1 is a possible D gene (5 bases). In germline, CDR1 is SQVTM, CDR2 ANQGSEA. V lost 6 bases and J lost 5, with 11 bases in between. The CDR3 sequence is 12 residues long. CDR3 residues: CSVGGRDQPQHF. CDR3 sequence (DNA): TGCAGCGTGGGGGGGAGGGATCAGCCCCAGCATTTT.

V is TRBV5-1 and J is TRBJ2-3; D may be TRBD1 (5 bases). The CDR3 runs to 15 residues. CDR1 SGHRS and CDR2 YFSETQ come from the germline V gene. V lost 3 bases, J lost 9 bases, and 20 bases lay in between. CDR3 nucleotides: TGCGCCAGCAGCTGGGGCGGAACTCGTGGCGACACGCAGTATTTT. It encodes CASSWGGTRGDTQYF.

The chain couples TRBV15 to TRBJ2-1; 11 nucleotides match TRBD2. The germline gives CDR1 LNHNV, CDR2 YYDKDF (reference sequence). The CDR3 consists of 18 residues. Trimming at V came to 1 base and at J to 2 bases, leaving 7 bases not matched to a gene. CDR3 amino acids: CATSRVVLAGGAYNEQFF. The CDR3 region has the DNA TGTGCCACCAGCAGAGTTGTTTTAGCGGGAGGGGCCTACAATGAGCAGTTCTTC.